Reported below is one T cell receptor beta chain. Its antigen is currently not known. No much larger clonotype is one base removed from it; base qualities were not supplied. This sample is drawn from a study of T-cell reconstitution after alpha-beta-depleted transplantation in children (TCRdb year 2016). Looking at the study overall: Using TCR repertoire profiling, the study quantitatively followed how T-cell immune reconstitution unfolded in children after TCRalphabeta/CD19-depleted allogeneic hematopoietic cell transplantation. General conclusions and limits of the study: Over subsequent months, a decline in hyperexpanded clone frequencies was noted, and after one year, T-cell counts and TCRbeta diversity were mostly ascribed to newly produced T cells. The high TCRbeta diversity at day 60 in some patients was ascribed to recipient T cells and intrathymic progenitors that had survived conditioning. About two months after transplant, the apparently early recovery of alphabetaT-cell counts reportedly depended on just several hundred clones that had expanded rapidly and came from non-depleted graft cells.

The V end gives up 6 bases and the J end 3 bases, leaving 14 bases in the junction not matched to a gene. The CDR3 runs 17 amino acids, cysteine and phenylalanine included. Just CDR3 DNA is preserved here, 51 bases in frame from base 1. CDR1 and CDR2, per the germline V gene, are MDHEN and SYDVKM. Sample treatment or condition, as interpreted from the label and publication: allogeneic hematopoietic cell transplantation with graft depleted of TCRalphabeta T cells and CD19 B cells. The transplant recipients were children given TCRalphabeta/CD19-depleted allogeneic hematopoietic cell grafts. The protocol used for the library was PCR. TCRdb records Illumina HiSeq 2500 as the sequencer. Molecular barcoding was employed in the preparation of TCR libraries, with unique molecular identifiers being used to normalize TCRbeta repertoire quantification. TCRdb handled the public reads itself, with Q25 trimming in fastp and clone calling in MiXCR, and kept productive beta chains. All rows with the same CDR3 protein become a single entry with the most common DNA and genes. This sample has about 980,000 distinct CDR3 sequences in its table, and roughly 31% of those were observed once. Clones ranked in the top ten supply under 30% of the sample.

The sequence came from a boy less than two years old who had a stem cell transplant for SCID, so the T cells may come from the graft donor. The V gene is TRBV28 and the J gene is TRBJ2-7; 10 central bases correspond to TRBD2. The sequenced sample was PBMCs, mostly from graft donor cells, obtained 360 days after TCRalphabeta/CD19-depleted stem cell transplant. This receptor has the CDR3 CASSPGFEASGGYEQYF. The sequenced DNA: TGTGCCAGCAGCCCCGGGTTTGAGGCTAGCGGGGGCTACGAGCAGTACTTC.